This section outlines one TCR beta chain sequence together with its context. Its antigen remains unidentified. No clone much larger than this one lies a single base away; base qualities are absent. The entry originates in a study of shared clonotypes between healthy human individuals (dated by TCRdb to about 2020). The study in broad terms: The cohort included three men and a couple of women between 18 and 49 years of age. For each donor, CD4 naive and CD4 memory were each run on three plates, CD8 naive on two plates, and CD8 memory on one plate. To estimate repertoire size and how much clonotypes are shared between individuals, the study performed deep sequencing of blood TCR repertoires from a few healthy adults. Libraries were prepared and TCR repertoires were sequenced by different laboratories using diverse techniques, in order to increase sequencing depth and limit assay-specific biases. Leukapheresis yielded between about 0.85 and 10 billion PBMCs per donor. The research as a whole found: Compared with non-shared clonotypes, clonotypes shared by all four sorted-subset donors had higher generation probabilities. The genetic and exposure-history diversity represented was limited by the small number of donors. Based on pairwise subsampling, the degree of clonotype sharing among donors was expected to be affected by sequencing depth. Naive subsets generally had larger estimated clonotype richness than memory subsets did. Approximately 5% of naive CD4, around 3.6% of naive CD8, roughly 2.4% of memory CD4, and 0.35% to 0.4% of memory CD8 clonotypes were shared across several donors. Incomplete sequencing was indicated by rarefaction of sorted-subset datasets, despite the large sequencing depth. Sampling was restricted to blood, and TCR repertoires in tissues likely differ from the TCR repertoires found in blood.

TCR CDR3 regions were amplified from genomic DNA by multiplex PCR using the deep immunoSEQ assay. Extracted genomic DNA from each cell subset was spread evenly across all wells of several immunoSEQ 96-well plates, with each plate serving as a replicate. For sorted subsets, about 0.2 ug genomic DNA, equal to tens of thousands of T cell genomes, was loaded into each replicate PCR. Purified libraries were measured with a Qubit 3.0 fluorometer, size-checked on a Bioanalyzer 2100, and measured again with the KAPA Library Quantification kit. Every immunoSEQ 96-well plate was sequenced on a separate single-read 150-cycle Illumina NextSeq 550 flow cell. The paper's processing steps were these. The immunoSEQ output contained only junctional sequences without quality scores, so filtering could not match that applied to full-length reads. To assign V/J genes and CDR3, sequences were annotated using PyIR, a Python wrapper for IgBLAST v1.9, with IMGT germline references. Reads were filtered out if the reads had weak V/J assignments (E-value above 1e-6), no CDR3, stop codons, out-of-frame junctions, or ambiguous translated residues. V3J clonotypes were defined as sequences sharing the same inferred V gene, J gene, and CDR3 amino acid sequence. The percentage overlap between two repertoires was calculated by dividing the number of shared unique clonotypes by the size of the smaller repertoire. Three approaches were used to assess repertoire richness: RTK rarefaction, the Chao1 estimator, and Recon v2.1 estimates of unobserved clonotypes. OLGA was used to compute generation probabilities for all TCRbeta clonotypes that the gDNA method yielded from a handful of donors. The immuneACCESS repertoire file appears here via TCRdb, limited to in-frame rearrangements. These files lack a portion of the clones; in checked studies, under half of the deficit traces to unresolved V genes, and the cause of the others is not known. That table furnishes V, J and clone size, whereas the DNA furnished D and trimming. Present in this sample are about 2.2 million clones, roughly 91% of which were seen just once. The top ten constitute around 1.7% of the sample.

CD8 naive samples consisted of CD45RO-negative cells that were positively selected for CCR7, yielding a CD45RA+CCR7+ population without TemRA cells. Healthy HIV-negative adults with no recently reported acute infections or vaccinations were included as donors. Every donor was a Caucasian adult residing in Nashville, Tennessee, USA. After blood collection by leukapheresis, PBMCs were isolated using Ficoll-Histopaque density gradient centrifugation and then cryopreserved in the vapor phase of liquid nitrogen. Purity and quantity of every magnetically sorted T cell population were checked by analytical flow cytometry. Each sorted fraction had its genomic DNA isolated and then quantified by UV absorbance on a Nanodrop 2000c. Per the germline V gene (reference sequence), GTSNPN is the CDR1 and SVGIG is the CDR2. Trimming at the junction amounts to 2 bases on V and 2 bases on J, and the germline ends lie 13 bases apart. Including the terminal cysteine and phenylalanine, the CDR3 comprises 14 residues. Kept here is only the CDR3 DNA, which spans 42 bases and is read in frame from base 1.

The sequence derives from a man aged 18 to 29 in good health. Some clones in this sample may be carry-over from other donors' samples. The sequenced sample was naive CD8+ T cells from PBMCs. In light of the paper, this sample's cell subset or site label describes: CD45RA+CCR7+. The receptor chain draws on TRBV30 and TRBJ2-7, and possibly TRBD1, on 6 matching bases. The DNA sequence is as follows: TGTGCCTGGAGTCCACAGGGAACTGCCTACGAGCAGTACTTC. Translated, this gives CAWSPQGTAYEQYF.